One T cell receptor beta chain is described in this entry. Antigen: not known. The sample belongs to a study of beta chain features in type 1 diabetes. Across the whole study: All of the samples together had roughly 98 million sorted cells examined.

Study-wide results and caveats: Naive, central memory and Treg TCRB repertoires seemed to resemble each other more closely in patients than they did in healthy donors. Using cDNA template may skew counts toward highly expressing activated cells.

The study reverse transcribed the entire isolated RNA, so it sequenced expressed TCRB transcripts. Using immunoSEQ multiplex PCR, the repertoire was profiled, and TCRdb retains in-frame clones only, with some absent. The table records around 330,000 clones, approximately 11% of them present only once. Per the germline V gene, CDR1 is MNHEY and CDR2 is SVGAGI. The CDR3 is 13 amino acids. The junction had 7 bases not matched to a gene; V was cut back by 4 bases and J by 7 bases. The chain employs TRBV6-5 and TRBJ2-7; 7 bases line up with TRBD2. The sample taken for sequencing was naive CD4+ T cells from blood. The receptor comes from a woman aged 25-40 years in good health. CDR3 DNA sequence: TGTGCCAGCAGTTTTCGACTAGCTTTAGAGCAGTACTTC. It codes for CASSFRLALEQYF.